This T cell receptor beta chain derives from a study of T-cell memory formation after mild COVID-19. In the study overall: The TCR clusters were mostly specific to one donor. Study-level points and caveats: Memory sampled before infection contained some responding clones, suggesting cross-reactive memory joined. Most CD4+ clones that shrank were in CM and EM, while CD8+ ones turned up in EMRA.

The CDR3 spans 17 residues. Germline V gene lookup returns CDR1 MGHRA and CDR2 YSYEKL. Between the trimmed V and J ends, which lost 2 bases and 0 bases, there was a span of 17 bases. The TCR alpha and TCR beta cDNA libraries, bearing sample barcodes and UMIs, were generated by 5'RACE using constant-segment primers. In TCRdb, the 5' RACE reads were re-called with MiXCR into one record per CDR3 protein. The sample yields about 150,000 distinct CDR3 sequences, approximately 26% seen once. This clonotype was seen a few times. What it binds is not known. The material sequenced was PBMCs or a T cell subset sorted from them (not recorded which). The chain combines TRBV4-1 with TRBJ2-7, with D tentatively TRBD1 (6 bases). The receptor was derived from an adult woman who had mild COVID-19 (a few samples of this study predate the infection). Cell type and time point are not known. Here the CDR3 reads CASSQLNTGHSSYEQYF. The CDR3 bases are TGCGCCAGCAGCCAACTGAATACAGGGCATAGCTCCTACGAGCAGTACTTC.